These T cell receptor beta chains were read from a single sample in a study of metastatic and nonmetastatic thyroid tumors. TCRdb reprocessed the PCR reads via MiXCR. The sample holds about 21,000 clones; roughly 12% are singletons and the top ten take around 22%. Sequencing used blood. These receptors all stem from a female donor with papillary thyroid cancer or a benign thyroid nodule (not recorded which). Some clones in this sample may be carry-over from other donors' samples. The CDR3 runs from the conserved cysteine through the conserved F or W. Fields, in order: D gene, V gene, clone size, J gene, CDR3 protein, CDR3 DNA. The D gene is left open where the match is weak. Expanded clones are given a class, and other clones once, few, many or no size at all.

-,TRBV20-1,-,TRBJ2-1,CSALSSGASSYNEQFF,TGCAGTGCACTAAGCTCCGGGGCCAGCTCCTACAATGAGCAGTTCTTC
TRBD1,TRBV19,many,TRBJ1-2,CASSIVGTGADYGYTF,TGTGCCAGTAGTATAGTCGGGACAGGGGCTGACTATGGCTACACCTTC
TRBD1,TRBV7-3,many,TRBJ2-3,CASSSRGQGTDTQYF,TGTGCCAGCAGCTCCAGGGGGCAGGGTACAGATACGCAGTATTTT
-,TRBV6-5,few,TRBJ1-2,CASRSLYVNYGYTF,TGTGCCAGCAGGTCACTCTATGTTAACTATGGCTACACCTTC
-,TRBV20-1,-,TRBJ1-3,CSALDGVGNTIYF,TGCAGTGCCCTAGATGGGGTTGGAAACACCATATATTTT
TRBD2,TRBV11-2,many,TRBJ2-7,CASSPGGVSYEQYF,TGTGCCAGCAGCCCTGGGGGGGTGTCCTACGAGCAGTACTTC
TRBD1,TRBV6-1,medium-sized,TRBJ1-6,CASSTGGPYNSPLHF,TGTGCCAGCAGTACAGGGGGCCCTTATAATTCACCCCTCCACTTT
TRBD1,TRBV6-5,-,TRBJ1-1,CASSYSFPKGAAEAFF,TGTGCCAGCAGTTACTCGTTTCCTAAGGGGGCTGCTGAAGCTTTCTTT
-,TRBV20-1,many,TRBJ1-1,CSAREGRAETEAFF,TGCAGTGCTAGAGAGGGCAGGGCAGAGACTGAAGCTTTCTTT
-,TRBV4-1,-,TRBJ2-3,CAISQVGGTDTQYF,TGCGCCATCAGCCAAGTAGGGGGCACAGATACGCAGTATTTT
-,TRBV20-1,many,TRBJ1-1,CSGGRVNTEAFF,TGCAGTGGGGGCAGGGTGAACACTGAAGCTTTCTTT
-,TRBV6-2/TRBV6-3,many,TRBJ1-2,CASSRDANYGYTF,TGTGCCAGCAGCAGAGATGCTAACTATGGCTACACCTTC
-,TRBV19,-,TRBJ1-6,CASSIGGDSPLHF,TGTGCCAGTAGTATTGGAGGGGATTCACCCCTCCACTTT
-,TRBV4-2,-,TRBJ2-1,CASSQEASEVNEQFF,TGTGCCAGCAGCCAAGAGGCTAGCGAGGTCAATGAGCAGTTCTTC
TRBD1,TRBV5-4,many,TRBJ2-7,CASSPGTESYEQYF,TGTGCCAGCAGCCCCGGGACAGAATCCTACGAGCAGTACTTC
-,TRBV10-3,many,TRBJ1-2,CAISPPGGSYGYTF,TGTGCCATCAGTCCCCCAGGAGGTAGCTATGGCTACACCTTC
-,TRBV12-3/TRBV12-4,many,TRBJ2-4,CASSPPWEIWAKNIQYF,TGTGCCAGCAGTCCACCGTGGGAGATTTGGGCCAAAAACATTCAGTACTTC
TRBD1,TRBV6-1,few,TRBJ2-2,CATHGTGGNTWELFF,TGTGCCACCCACGGGACAGGGGGGAACACCTGGGAGCTGTTTTTT
-,TRBV27,many,TRBJ1-1,CASSSPGSEAFF,TGTGCCAGCAGTTCCCCCGGTAGTGAAGCTTTCTTT
-,TRBV11-2,many,TRBJ2-7,CASSLEQGRLYEQYF,TGTGCCAGCAGCTTGGAACAGGGGAGGCTCTACGAGCAGTACTTC
-,TRBV6-6,many,TRBJ1-5,CASSHSGNSRGNQPQHF,TGTGCCAGCAGTCACTCAGGCAATTCAAGGGGCAATCAGCCCCAGCATTTT
-,TRBV6-2/TRBV6-3,few,TRBJ2-7,CASSPVGQGSYEQYF,TGTGCCAGCAGCCCCGTAGGGCAGGGCTCCTACGAGCAGTACTTC
-,TRBV7-3,many,TRBJ1-2,CASSLIFGGAGRHSNYGYTF,TGTGCCAGCAGCTTAATATTTGGGGGGGCAGGGAGACATTCTAACTATGGCTACACCTTC
-,TRBV2,many,TRBJ1-4,CASRGRASGEKLFF,TGTGCCAGCAGGGGAAGGGCCTCCGGTGAAAAACTGTTTTTT
-,TRBV9,many,TRBJ1-5,CASSRSGSPNQPQHF,TGTGCCAGCAGTCGGTCAGGGAGCCCCAATCAGCCCCAGCATTTT
-,TRBV5-6,many,TRBJ1-2,CASSLDPGADYGYTF,TGTGCCAGCAGCTTGGACCCGGGGGCGGACTATGGCTACACCTTC
-,TRBV29-1,many,TRBJ2-2,CSVALLGTNTGELFF,TGCAGCGTGGCCCTCCTTGGTACTAACACCGGGGAGCTGTTTTTT
-,TRBV6-2/TRBV6-3,-,TRBJ2-5,CASSYADRVLETQYF,TGTGCCAGCAGTTACGCGGACAGAGTTTTAGAGACCCAGTACTTC
TRBD2,TRBV4-3,many,TRBJ2-1,CASSPERGVTYNEQFF,TGCGCCAGCAGCCCCGAGCGGGGGGTCACGTACAATGAGCAGTTCTTC
TRBD1,TRBV20-1,many,TRBJ1-2,CRSSDRENGYTF,TGCAGAAGTTCGGACAGGGAGAATGGCTACACCTTC
TRBD1,TRBV12-3/TRBV12-4,-,TRBJ1-2,CASRPGQGNGYTF,TGTGCCAGCAGACCTGGACAGGGGAATGGCTACACCTTC
-,TRBV7-3,many,TRBJ1-2,CASSLLGGVDYTF,TGTGCCAGCAGCTTATTGGGGGGGGTAGACTACACCTTC
-,TRBV27,many,TRBJ1-5,CASSPFGPPREPQHF,TGTGCCAGCAGTCCCTTCGGGCCACCGAGGGAGCCCCAGCATTTT
-,TRBV20-1,many,TRBJ1-5,CSARDRGGGGYQPQHF,TGCAGTGCTAGAGATCGTGGAGGGGGTGGATACCAGCCCCAGCATTTT
-,TRBV2,many,TRBJ1-1,CASSGIATNTEAFF,TGTGCCAGCAGTGGCATAGCAACGAACACTGAAGCTTTCTTT
-,TRBV3-1,many,TRBJ1-2,CASSQGTVNYGYTF,TGTGCCAGCAGCCAAGGGACAGTAAACTATGGCTACACCTTC
TRBD1,TRBV28,-,TRBJ1-5,CASSHETGSNQPQNF,TGTGCCAGCAGCCACGAGACAGGGAGCAATCAGCCCCAGAATTTT